This entry is about one T cell receptor (beta chain). Its antigen remains unidentified. Samples came from axillary lymph nodes draining the breast cancer. This entry belongs to a study of breast tumors, draining lymph nodes, adjacent tissues. Study observations and caveats: Tumor TCR diversity was below lymph nodes but above nontumor tissue. Findings are consistent with lymph node origin and intratumoral expansion of most tumor T cells.

CDR3 length: 17 residues. The germline CDR1 and CDR2 sequences are SGHDN and FVKESK. J lost 5 bases, V lost 2 bases, and 8 bases had no gene match. TCRdb ran MiXCR on the multiplex PCR reads and lists one entry per CDR3 protein. The profile shows 200,000 to 250,000 distinct CDR3 sequences, less than 40% of them singletons. Sequences were obtained from axillary lymph node tissue. This TCR was recovered from a female donor with breast cancer. Some clones in this sample may be carry-over from other donors' samples. V is TRBV14 and J is TRBJ1-6, with TRBD1 identical over 8 bases. The DNA of the CDR3 is TGTGCCAGCAGCCAATCCCTAGGACAGGGAAATAATTCACCCCTCCACTTT. It yields the protein CASSQSLGQGNNSPLHF.